This T cell receptor beta chain stems from a study of memory CD4+ T cells and cytomegalovirus serostatus. Study-wide background: This sample comes from healthy Belgian adults, about nine CMV seropositive, some 22 seronegative. Study-wide results and limits: Each of 65 to 75 CMV-associated TCRbeta sequences occurred in one to five individuals. The CMV-associated TCR signature appears largely within the CD4+ memory repertoire.

The V and J ends lost 5 bases and 0 bases respectively, with 14 bases between them. The CDR3 sequence is 16 residues long. Germline-derived CDR1 and CDR2 are SGHAT and FQNNGV. Single viable CD3+CD4+CD8-CD45RO+ cells were sorted as the memory CD4+ T cells. Sequencing used immunoSEQ multiplex PCR; TCRdb keeps in-frame clones, though not all of them. The sample has approximately 56,000 clones; 82% are singletons. As concerns this clone: As yet, its antigen is unknown.

The sample consisted of memory CD4+ T cells from blood. The origin of this receptor is an adult in good health and CMV-seronegative. The chain employs TRBV11-2 and TRBJ1-3; no reliable D call. The CDR3 protein is CASSASLPSSGNTIYF. CDR3 nucleotide sequence: TGTGCCAGCAGCGCTTCTTTACCCAGCTCTGGAAACACCATATATTTT. The full variable domain, completed using reference TRBV11-2 and TRBJ1-3, is EAGVAQSPRYKIIEKRQSVAFWCNPISGHATLYWYQQILGQGPKLLIQFQNNGVVDDSQLPKDRFSAERLKGVDSTLKIQPAKLEDSAVYLCASSASLPSSGNTIYFGEGSWLTVV.